The 29 T cell receptor beta chains listed next were all sequenced from one sample in a study of T cell responses to AZD1222 COVID-19 vaccine. TCRdb's table, derived via immunoSEQ multiplex PCR, lists solely in-frame clones and lacks some. The data show about 42,000 clones, approximately 88% seen once. This specimen consisted of peripheral blood, obtained 28 days after the second AZD1222 dose. These receptors originate from an adult who received the AZD1222 COVID-19 vaccine.

The chain carries TRBV2 and TRBJ2-3, with 8 bases fitting TRBD2. This CDR3 spans 18 amino acids. The V segment lost 3 bases and the J segment 0 bases; nucleotides outside the gene matches: 11. Germline loops: CDR1 SNHLY, CDR2 FYNNEI. DNA of the CDR3: TGTGCCAGCAGTGATGTGGAATTAGCGGGGACTAGCACAGATACGCAGTATTTT. It encodes CASSDVELAGTSTDTQYF.

This clone was observed a few times. The chain carries TRBV5-1 and TRBJ1-6; no clear D. Trimming took off 4 bases at V and 5 bases at J, with 10 bases between the two ends. This CDR3 region has 14 residues. The germline gives CDR1 SGHRS, CDR2 YFSETQ. This chain's CDR3 is CASSGNPNNSPLHF. The CDR3 coding sequence is TGCGCCAGCAGCGGTAACCCCAATAATTCACCCCTCCACTTT.

The rearrangement joins TRBV28 to TRBJ1-6, with D perhaps matching TRBD1 (6 bases). This CDR3 comprises 16 residues. The germline CDR1 and CDR2 sequences are MDHEN and SYDVKM. V gave up 7 bases and J gave up 1 base, with 14 bases separating them. This chain's CDR3 is CASNRGEGSYNSPLHF. The CDR3 bases are TGTGCCAGCAATAGGGGGGAGGGGTCCTATAATTCACCCCTCCACTTT.

This chain connects TRBV12-3 or TRBV12-4 to TRBJ2-7, with 8 positions matching TRBD1. This CDR3 spans 13 amino acids. J lost 5 bases, V lost 6 bases, and 6 bases had no gene match. The CDR3 DNA reads as TGTGCCAGCAGGGGGACAGGCAGGAACGAGCAGTACTTC. This gives the protein CASRGTGRNEQYF.

This clone was found a few times. The V and J genes are TRBV30 and TRBJ2-7; no firm D call. This CDR3 spans 13 amino acids. Trimming stripped 2 bases from V and 5 bases from J, with 13 bases between. Germline V gene lookup returns CDR1 GTSNPN and CDR2 SVGIG (reference sequence). The DNA for the CDR3 is TGTGCCTGGAGTTTGGCAGTAGTCCACGAGCAGTACTTC. Protein: CAWSLAVVHEQYF.

This chain joins TRBV5-3 and TRBJ1-6; D unresolved. TRBV5-3 is an ORF, and what it does is uncertain. There are 13 residues in the CDR3. V lost 10 bases and J lost 7, with 15 bases in between. The CDR3 DNA reads TGTGCCGGCCCTTTGTTTGGGAATTCACCCCTCCACTTT. Translation: CAGPLFGNSPLHF.

V gene TRBV2 combines with J gene TRBJ2-1, with D maybe TRBD2 (7 bases). CDR1 SNHLY and CDR2 FYNNEI come from the germline V gene. V shed 7 bases and J shed 9 bases, with 19 bases lying between them. This CDR3 contains 14 residues. The CDR3 nucleotides are TGTGCCAGCACTATATTGACTAGGGGGGGTGAGCAGTTCTTC. This sequence encodes CASTILTRGGEQFF.

This clone has only one observation. CDR3 residues: CASSPQAFGPLHF. DNA for the CDR3: TGTGCCAGCAGTCCCCAGGCGTTTGGACCCCTCCACTTT. The J gene is TRBJ1-6, the V gene TRBV6-5; D gene unclear. V lost 5 bases and J lost 12, with 14 bases in between. The CDR3 extends over 13 amino acids. Germline values: CDR1 MNHEY, CDR2 SVGAGI.

This chain uses TRBV28 with TRBJ2-7; D not resolved. Trimming took 2 bases from V and 2 from J, leaving 16 bases between them. Looked up from germline, CDR1 is MDHEN and CDR2 is SYDVKM. The CDR3 has 16 residues. CDR3 bases: TGTGCCAGCAGTTTAGGGCACCTAAAACTTGCCTACGAGCAGTACTTC. This sequence encodes CASSLGHLKLAYEQYF.

The chain employs TRBV5-4 and TRBJ1-2; maybe TRBD1 (6 bases). V was trimmed by 3 bases and J by 0 bases, leaving 15 bases between them. Per the germline V gene, CDR1 is SGHNT and CDR2 is YYREEE (reference sequence). The CDR3 has 16 residues. The CDR3 is CASSYPGARANYGYTF. The CDR3 DNA reads as TGTGCCAGCAGCTATCCAGGGGCGAGAGCTAACTATGGCTACACCTTC.

This chain joins TRBV27 and TRBJ1-4; D remains unclear. The ends were cut back, 0 bases at V and 0 bases at J, with 14 bases in the middle. Per germline, CDR1 MNHEY and CDR2 SMNVEV (reference sequence). This CDR3 has 18 residues. CDR3 loop: CASSLSFGKSPTNEKLFF. The CDR3 DNA reads as TGTGCCAGCAGTTTATCGTTTGGGAAGAGTCCAACTAATGAAAAACTGTTTTTT. Variable domain in full (rest from reference TRBV27 and TRBJ1-4): EAQVTQNPRYLITVTGKKLTVTCSQNMNHEYMSWYRQDPGLGLRQIYYSMNVEVTDKGDVPEGYKVSRKEKRNFPLILESPSPNQTSLYFCASSLSFGKSPTNEKLFFGSGTQLSVL.

The chain couples TRBV5-1 to TRBJ2-3, with TRBD2 matching 10 bases. With V trimmed by 2 bases and J by 3 bases, 3 bases remained unmatched. CDR3 length: 15 amino acids. CDR1 and CDR2 from the germline V gene are SGHRS and YFSETQ. The CDR3 nucleotides are TGCGCCAGCAGCTTAGCGGGGGGGCAAACAGATACGCAGTATTTT. Translated, it gives CASSLAGGQTDTQYF.

This clone came up once. This chain joins TRBV10-3 and TRBJ1-2; D is uncertain. Trimming removed 4 bases from V and 4 bases from J, with 10 bases in between. This CDR3 is built from 13 residues. Germline V gives CDR1 ENHRY, CDR2 SYGVKD. For the CDR3, the DNA is TGTGCCATCAGTGGCGACGGATCCTATGGCTACACCTTC. Amino acids: CAISGDGSYGYTF.

The chain recombines TRBV4-1 with TRBJ2-7; the D gene is possibly TRBD2 (5 bases). Trimming removed 4 bases from V and 0 bases from J, with 13 bases in between. This CDR3 has 15 amino acids. CDR1 is MGHRA, CDR2 YSYEKL, per germline. The chain's CDR3 is CASSLTETSSYEQYF. The CDR3, as DNA: TGCGCCAGCAGCCTTACAGAAACTAGCTCCTACGAGCAGTACTTC.

The chain employs TRBV6-5 and TRBJ1-2; TRBD1 agrees at 9 bases. CDR1 and CDR2 from the germline V gene are MNHEY and SVGAGI. This CDR3 has 13 residues. With 6 bases clipped from V and 7 bases from J, the junction kept 6 bases outside the gene matches. The CDR3 protein is CASRYRGQGGYTF. DNA of the CDR3: TGTGCCAGCAGGTACAGGGGGCAGGGTGGCTACACCTTC.

The rearrangement links TRBV5-6 to TRBJ1-1; D gene ambiguous. The germline V and J ends were trimmed by 5 bases and 7 bases, with 12 bases remaining between them. The CDR3 sequence is 12 residues long. The germline gives CDR1 SGHDT, CDR2 YYEEEE. Here the CDR3 DNA reads TGTGCCAGCAGACTTTGGTTGGGTGAAGCTTTCTTT. It specifies CASRLWLGEAFF.

The chain uses TRBV20-1 and TRBJ1-2, with a tentative D call TRBD1 (5 bases). Trimming removed 8 bases from V and 6 bases from J, with 13 bases in between. The CDR3 sequence is 11 residues long. CDR1 and CDR2 from the germline V gene are DFQATT and SNEGSKA (reference sequence). CDR3 amino acids: CSTGVRDGYTF. CDR3 nucleotide sequence: TGCAGTACCGGTGTCAGGGATGGCTACACCTTC.

This clone has only a few counts. The chain employs TRBV10-3 and TRBJ2-2; 9 nucleotides align to TRBD1. V was clipped by 6 bases and J by 2 bases; unmatched bases: 7. This CDR3 has 16 residues. The V gene's germline CDR1 is ENHRY and CDR2 SYGVKD. CDR3 DNA sequence: TGTGCCATCAGGGGGACAGGGATATCTAACACCGGGGAGCTGTTTTTT. Its protein product is CAIRGTGISNTGELFF.

The CDR3 sequence is CAISGGSRNTGELFF. DNA of the CDR3: TGTGCCATCAGTGGGGGCAGCCGGAACACCGGGGAGCTGTTTTTT. The chain employs TRBV10-3 and TRBJ2-2; perhaps TRBD1 as D (5 bases). Germline values: CDR1 ENHRY, CDR2 SYGVKD. CDR3 length: 15 residues. V lost 4 bases, J lost 1 base, and 10 bases lay in between.

The V call is TRBV12-3 or TRBV12-4, the J call TRBJ2-1; D is unclear. The CDR3 spans 12 residues. Between the trimmed V and J ends, which lost 6 bases and 5 bases, there was a span of 8 bases. This CDR3 is CASSLRNNEQFF. CDR3 DNA sequence: TGTGCCAGCAGCTTAAGGAACAATGAGCAGTTCTTC.

This chain's CDR3 is CASSAGQGASQETQYF. CDR3 nucleotides: TGTGCCAGCAGCGCAGGACAGGGGGCTTCCCAAGAGACCCAGTACTTC. The chain is built from TRBV7-2 and TRBJ2-5, with 11 bases that match TRBD1. The V segment lost 5 bases and the J segment 1 base; nucleotides outside the gene matches: 6. Germline assignment: CDR1 SGHTA and CDR2 FQGNSA. The CDR3 contains 16 residues.

V and J are TRBV10-3 and TRBJ1-1, with 7 bases that match TRBD1. The CDR3 has 15 amino acids. Germline-derived CDR1 and CDR2 are ENHRY and SYGVKD. V trimming: 0 bases; J trimming: 1 base; junction bases outside the gene matches: 2. The chain's CDR3 is CAISESTGWNTEAFF. The CDR3 region has the DNA TGTGCCATCAGTGAGTCGACAGGGTGGAACACTGAAGCTTTCTTT.

V gene TRBV2 combines with J gene TRBJ1-5; possibly TRBD1 for D (5 bases). The CDR3 has 12 residues. Trimming pared 6 bases from V and 2 bases from J, leaving 5 bases between. The V gene's germline CDR1 is SNHLY and CDR2 FYNNEI. CDR3 nucleotides: TGTGCCAGCAGCAGGGGCAATCAGCCCCAGCATTTT. Translated: CASSRGNQPQHF.

The chain employs TRBV6-4 and TRBJ2-7; no definite D call. Looked up from germline, CDR1 is MRHNA and CDR2 is SNTAGT. The CDR3 extends over 14 amino acids. Deletions cut 4 bases from V and 0 bases from J, with 10 bases between. The chain's CDR3 is CASSGPSHSYEQYF. The CDR3 DNA follows: TGTGCCAGCAGTGGCCCCTCGCACTCCTACGAGCAGTACTTC.

The rearrangement uses TRBV19 and TRBJ1-3; 7 bases are a match to TRBD1. CDR1 and CDR2 from the germline V gene are LNHDA and SQIVND (reference sequence). The CDR3 contains 17 residues. V gave up 3 bases and J gave up 8 bases; unmatched junction bases: 16. The CDR3 is CASSMPSRGSGQDTIYF. CDR3 DNA: TGTGCCAGTAGTATGCCCTCCCGGGGCTCCGGACAGGACACCATATATTTT.

The sample holds one count of this clone. CDR3 DNA sequence: TGTGCCAGCAGAGCAGGGGCAGCTAATGAAAAACTGTTTTTT. It translates to CASRAGAANEKLFF. The rearrangement links TRBV6-5 to TRBJ1-4; weak D call: TRBD1 (6 bases). Germline loops: CDR1 MNHEY, CDR2 SVGAGI. The V end lost 6 bases, the J end lost 3 bases, and 11 bases lay between the germline ends. This CDR3 spans 14 amino acids.

Only one count was recorded for this clone. This chain links TRBV12-3 or TRBV12-4 with TRBJ2-1; D remains unclear. There are 11 residues in the CDR3. Trimming removed 7 bases at V and 8 bases at J, with 9 bases between. DNA of the CDR3: TGTGCCAGCAACCTCGGCGATGAGCAGTTCTTC. It specifies CASNLGDEQFF.

The CDR3 DNA reads as TGTGCCAGCAGCCAAAGCTCCTATAATTCACCCCTCCACTTT. It encodes CASSQSSYNSPLHF. This rearrangement joins TRBV5-5 to TRBJ1-6, with D uncertain. The germline V and J ends were trimmed by 4 bases and 0 bases, with 5 bases remaining between them. In germline, CDR1 is SGHKS, CDR2 YYEKEE (reference sequence). The CDR3 extends over 14 amino acids.

The rearrangement joins TRBV30 to TRBJ1-1; possibly TRBD1 for D (6 bases). This CDR3 has 13 amino acids. Between the trimmed V and J ends, which lost 5 bases and 5 bases, there was a span of 15 bases. CDR1 and CDR2 from the germline V gene are GTSNPN and SVGIG (reference sequence). The CDR3 protein is CAWERQAGTEAFF. DNA for the CDR3: TGTGCCTGGGAAAGACAGGCGGGGACTGAAGCTTTCTTT.